Following are 21 T cell receptor beta chains from one sample sequenced in a study of identical twins. TCRdb used MiXCR to reprocess the 5' RACE reads, holding one entry per CDR3 protein. The sample has some 230,000 distinct CDR3 sequences, 5.5% to 7.5% seen once. A further study also used this sample, focusing on T cells expressing NK-cell markers.

Material for sequencing was CD8+ T cells sorted from blood. These TCRs come from a woman aged 18-29 years in good health.

The chain employs TRBV5-6 and TRBJ2-7; 7 nucleotides match TRBD2. J gave up 7 bases and V 1 base, and 5 bases lay outside the gene matches. This CDR3 is built from 13 residues. The germline gives CDR1 SGHDT, CDR2 YYEEEE. In DNA form, the CDR3 reads TGTGCCAGCAGCTTGTGGGGGGGGGGAGAGCAGTACTTC. It yields the protein CASSLWGGGEQYF.

This clonotype was seen ten or more times. The V call is TRBV27, the J call TRBJ2-5; 7 nucleotides align to TRBD1. V dropped 6 bases and J dropped 2; count of bases not matched to a gene: 9. Per germline, CDR1 MNHEY and CDR2 SMNVEV (reference sequence). This CDR3 is 15 amino acids long. The CDR3 sequence: CASSRYPDRQETQYF. Here the CDR3 DNA reads TGTGCCAGCAGCCGTTACCCGGACAGGCAAGAGACCCAGTACTTC.

In this sample, this clonotype turned up a few times. The rearrangement links TRBV5-6 to TRBJ1-2; 9 bases match TRBD1. The CDR3 is made up of 14 amino acids. Trimming took 4 bases from V and 7 from J; bases not matched to a gene: 8. Germline-derived CDR1 and CDR2 are SGHDT and YYEEEE. The CDR3 nucleotides are TGTGCCAGCAGCCTCGGGACAGGGATAGGTGGCTACACCTTC. Encoded protein: CASSLGTGIGGYTF. The variable domain in full, with the rest retrieved from reference TRBV5-6 and TRBJ1-2, is DAGVTQSPTHLIKTRGQQVTLRCSPKSGHDTVSWYQQALGQGPQFIFQYYEEEERQRGNFPDRFSGHQFPNYSSELNVNALLLGDSALYLCASSLGTGIGGYTFGSGTRLTVV.

The CDR3 DNA is TGCGCCAGCAGCCAGGCTCAGGGGTTGGCTGAAGCTTTCTTT. It encodes CASSQAQGLAEAFF. V is TRBV4-3 and J is TRBJ1-1; D may be TRBD1 (6 bases). Germline loops: CDR1 LGHNA, CDR2 YSLEER. The V gene lost 3 bases and the J gene lost 6 bases, with 14 bases spanning the gap. The CDR3 covers 14 residues.

This clonotype was observed a handful of times. V gene TRBV18 combines with J gene TRBJ2-6; the D gene could be TRBD1 or TRBD2 (6 bases each). In germline, CDR1 is KGHSH, CDR2 LQKENI. Trimming pared 3 bases from V and 3 bases from J, leaving 9 bases between. The CDR3 contains 15 residues. The CDR3 loop is CASSPEGVGANVLTF. The CDR3 DNA follows: TGTGCCAGCTCACCGGAGGGGGTTGGGGCCAACGTCCTGACTTTC.

A few counts support this clonotype. The CDR3, as DNA: TGCGCCAGCAGCTTGAGGTCTAGCGGGGGGGGAGACAATGAGCAGTTCTTC. It codes for CASSLRSSGGGDNEQFF. This rearrangement joins TRBV5-1 to TRBJ2-1; 12 nucleotides match TRBD2. V lost 1 base to trimming and J lost 5 bases; unmatched junction nucleotides: 7. The CDR3 length is 17 residues. The V gene's germline CDR1 is SGHRS and CDR2 YFSETQ.

This clonotype was seen only a few times. The V gene is TRBV9, the J gene TRBJ2-1; 12 bases match TRBD2. The CDR3 runs 15 residues. Germline V lookup: CDR1 SGDLS, CDR2 YYNGEE. Germline trimming cut 3 bases from V and 10 bases from J; bases unmatched to any gene: 8. The CDR3 protein is CASSGLTSGSEEQFF. The DNA of the CDR3 is TGTGCCAGCAGCGGACTGACTAGCGGGAGTGAAGAGCAGTTCTTC.

At least ten counts were recorded for this clonotype. J is TRBJ2-1 and V is TRBV7-8; TRBD2 aligns across 8 bases. V lost 1 base to trimming and J lost 0 bases; unmatched junction nucleotides: 5. CDR3 length: 17 residues. The germline V gene has CDR1 SGHVS and CDR2 FQNEAQ. DNA for the CDR3: TGTGCCAGCAGCTTAGGAGGCGGGAGGAGCTCCTACAATGAGCAGTTCTTC. Its protein product is CASSLGGGRSSYNEQFF.

V and J are TRBV12-5 and TRBJ1-1, with a weak D call TRBD1 (5 bases). Germline values: CDR1 LGHNT, CDR2 FRNRAP. V was clipped by 3 bases and J by 8 bases, with 7 bases between them. This CDR3 is built from 11 residues. CDR3 in amino acids: CASGFGTEAFF. CDR3 in DNA: TGTGCTAGTGGTTTTGGGACGGAAGCTTTCTTT.

In nucleotides, the CDR3 is TGTGCCAGCAGTCTCCCTAGCTCCTATAATTCACCCCTCCACTTT. Protein product: CASSLPSSYNSPLHF. V gene TRBV7-8 combines with J gene TRBJ1-6; D remains ambiguous. This CDR3 comprises 15 residues. Trimming pared 6 bases from V and 0 bases from J, leaving 9 bases between. Germline V gene data show CDR1 as SGHVS and CDR2 as FQNEAQ.

This clonotype showed up just a few times. The V and J genes are TRBV30 and TRBJ2-2, with D possibly being TRBD1 or TRBD2 (5 bases each). CDR3 length: 14 amino acids. Trimming removed 0 bases at V and 5 bases at J, with 10 bases between. Germline CDR1 is GTSNPN and CDR2 is SVGIG (reference sequence). In nucleotides, the CDR3 is TGTGCCTGGAGTGTAGTGGGGGTTACCGGGGAGCTGTTTTTT. It yields the protein CAWSVVGVTGELFF. The whole variable domain, remainder taken from reference TRBV30 and TRBJ2-2, is SQTIHQWPATLVQPVGSPLSLECTVEGTSNPNLYWYRQAAGRGLQLLFYSVGIGQISSEVPQNLSASRPQDRQFILSSKKLLLSDSGFYLCAWSVVGVTGELFFGEGSRLTVL.

The chain uses TRBV10-3 and TRBJ2-7, with a tentative D call TRBD1 (5 bases). This CDR3 spans 16 amino acids. Per the germline V gene, CDR1 is ENHRY and CDR2 is SYGVKD. V lost 0 bases to trimming and J lost 0 bases, with 12 bases between them. In nucleotides, the CDR3 is TGTGCCATCAGTGAGTCTGAGGAGACAGTCTCCTACGAGCAGTACTTC. It is translated as CAISESEETVSYEQYF.

The chain combines TRBV3-1 with TRBJ2-3, with TRBD1 matching 9 bases. This CDR3 has 18 amino acids. After removal of 8 bases from V and 4 bases from J, the junction contained 19 bases not matched to a gene. Germline V lookup: CDR1 LGHDT, CDR2 YNNKEL (reference sequence). The CDR3 region is CASSQVFHRGRVADTQYF. The CDR3 coding sequence is TGTGCCAGCTCCCAGGTCTTCCACAGGGGGCGGGTGGCAGATACGCAGTATTTT.

This clonotype was detected ten times or more. V gene TRBV12-3 or TRBV12-4 combines with J gene TRBJ1-2, with D tentatively TRBD1 (5 bases). Trimming took off 6 bases at V and 9 bases at J, with 14 bases between the two ends. This CDR3 has 12 residues. CDR3 bases: TGTGCCAGCAGCCACAGGTTTGATAGCTACACCTTC. It specifies CASSHRFDSYTF.

The table lists this clonotype with many counts. The chain employs TRBV7-9 and TRBJ2-7, with D possibly TRBD2 on 6 matching bases. This CDR3 is built from 15 residues. CDR1 is SEHNR and CDR2 is FQNEAQ in the germline V gene (reference sequence). Trimming removed 5 bases at V and 2 bases at J, with 16 bases between. The CDR3 DNA sequence: TGTGCCAGCAGCCGAGGGGCTAGCGAGACCTACGAGCAGTACTTC. As protein: CASSRGASETYEQYF.

The sample holds many counts of this clonotype. The chain employs TRBV7-9 and TRBJ1-2; 9 bases line up with TRBD1. J lost 1 base, V lost 1 base, and 1 base had no gene match. The CDR3 extends over 15 amino acids. CDR1 and CDR2 from the germline V gene are SEHNR and FQNEAQ (reference sequence). The CDR3 region has the DNA TGTGCCAGCAGCTTAGGGACAGGGGTTAACTATGGCTACACCTTC. It translates to CASSLGTGVNYGYTF.

V gene TRBV11-2 combines with J gene TRBJ2-2; 9 bases are shared with TRBD2. The CDR3 has 18 residues. With 1 base clipped from V and 4 bases from J, the junction kept 10 bases outside the gene matches. CDR1 SGHAT and CDR2 FQNNGV come from the germline V gene. CDR3 DNA: TGTGCCAGCAGCTTAGTAGCGGGGGTTCGCGGAAGCACCGGGGAGCTGTTTTTT. The encoded protein is CASSLVAGVRGSTGELFF.

This clonotype was recorded many times. V usage is TRBV6-5 and J usage is TRBJ2-1, with D perhaps matching TRBD2 (5 bases). CDR3 length: 17 amino acids. Trimming cost V 2 bases and J 9 bases, with 23 bases left between them. In germline, CDR1 is MNHEY, CDR2 SVGAGI. The DNA for the CDR3 is TGTGCCAGCAGTTACGGTGTCCTTCGGGATGGGGATGGTGAGCAGTTCTTC. It specifies CASSYGVLRDGDGEQFF.

This clonotype was found many times. The chain couples TRBV9 to TRBJ2-3; 9 bases fit TRBD1. Germline V lookup: CDR1 SGDLS, CDR2 YYNGEE. CDR3 length: 15 residues. V lost 5 bases to trimming and J lost 0 bases; unmatched junction nucleotides: 4. The CDR3 DNA sequence: TGTGCCAGCAGTACCGGGACAGGGAGCACAGATACGCAGTATTTT. Translating it yields CASSTGTGSTDTQYF.

The V and J genes are TRBV6-5 and TRBJ2-7; TRBD1 agrees at 8 bases. J was trimmed by 3 bases and V by 4 bases; bases with no gene match: 8. This CDR3 comprises 15 residues. Germline assignment: CDR1 MNHEY and CDR2 SVGAGI. The CDR3 bases are TGTGCCAGCAGTTCCCCCGGGACAGGAGTCTACGAGCAGTACTTC. This gives the protein CASSSPGTGVYEQYF.

In its sample, this clonotype was seen a few times. The chain has TRBV29-1 and TRBJ2-5, with 10 nucleotides matching TRBD2. CDR1 SQVTM and CDR2 ANQGSEA come from the germline V gene. This CDR3 region has 13 residues. With V trimmed by 8 bases and J by 3 bases, 6 bases remained unmatched. This chain's CDR3 is CSLCLAGEETQYF. The CDR3 nucleotides read TGCAGCCTGTGCCTAGCGGGAGAAGAGACCCAGTACTTC.